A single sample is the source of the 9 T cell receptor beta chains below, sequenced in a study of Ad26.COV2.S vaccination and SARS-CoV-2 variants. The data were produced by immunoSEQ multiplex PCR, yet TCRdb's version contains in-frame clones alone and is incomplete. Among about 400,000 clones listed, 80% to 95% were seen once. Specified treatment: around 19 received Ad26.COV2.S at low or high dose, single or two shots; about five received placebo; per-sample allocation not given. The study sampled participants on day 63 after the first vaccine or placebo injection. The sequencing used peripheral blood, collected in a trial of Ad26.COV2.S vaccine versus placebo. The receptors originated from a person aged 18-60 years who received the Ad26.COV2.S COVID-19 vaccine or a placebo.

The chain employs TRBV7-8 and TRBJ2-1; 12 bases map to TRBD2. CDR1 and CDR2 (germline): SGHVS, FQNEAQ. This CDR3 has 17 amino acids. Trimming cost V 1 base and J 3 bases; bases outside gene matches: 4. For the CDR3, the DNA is TGTGCCAGCAGCTTAGGACTAGCGGGGGACCGCTACAATGAGCAGTTCTTC. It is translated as CASSLGLAGDRYNEQFF. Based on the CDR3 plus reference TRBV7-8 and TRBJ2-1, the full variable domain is GAGVSQSPRYKVAKRGQDVALRCDPISGHVSLFWYQQALGQGPEFLTYFQNEAQLDKSGLPSDRFFAERPEGSVSTLKIQRTQQEDSAVYLCASSLGLAGDRYNEQFFGPGTRLTVL.

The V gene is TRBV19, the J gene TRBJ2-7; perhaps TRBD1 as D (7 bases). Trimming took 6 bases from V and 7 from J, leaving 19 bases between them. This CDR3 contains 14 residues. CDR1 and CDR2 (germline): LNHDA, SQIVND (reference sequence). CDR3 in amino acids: CASSWRGPEGEQYF. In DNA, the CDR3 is TGTGCCAGTAGCTGGAGGGGGCCCGAGGGGGAGCAGTACTTC.

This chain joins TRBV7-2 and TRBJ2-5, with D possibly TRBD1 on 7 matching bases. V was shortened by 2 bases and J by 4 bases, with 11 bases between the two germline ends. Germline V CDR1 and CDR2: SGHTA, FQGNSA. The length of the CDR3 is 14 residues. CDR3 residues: CASSLNRGGETQYF. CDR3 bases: TGTGCCAGCAGCTTAAACAGGGGAGGAGAGACCCAGTACTTC.

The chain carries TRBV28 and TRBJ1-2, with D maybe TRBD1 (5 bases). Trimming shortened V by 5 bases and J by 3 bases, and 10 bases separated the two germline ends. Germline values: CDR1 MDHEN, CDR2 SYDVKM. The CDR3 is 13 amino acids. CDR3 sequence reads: CASSLTDDYGYTF. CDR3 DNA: TGTGCCAGCAGTCTGACAGATGACTATGGCTACACCTTC.

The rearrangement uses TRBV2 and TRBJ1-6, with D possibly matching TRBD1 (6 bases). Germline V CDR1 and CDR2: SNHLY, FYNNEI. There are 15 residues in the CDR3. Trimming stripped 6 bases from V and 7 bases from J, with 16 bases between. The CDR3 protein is CASRYRDIKNSPLHF. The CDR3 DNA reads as TGTGCCAGCAGATACCGGGACATAAAAAATTCACCCCTCCACTTT.

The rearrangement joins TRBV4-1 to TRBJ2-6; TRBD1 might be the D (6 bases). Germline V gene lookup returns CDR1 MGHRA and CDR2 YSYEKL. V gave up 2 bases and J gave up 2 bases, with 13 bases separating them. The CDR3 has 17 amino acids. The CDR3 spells CASSQWTVLAGANVLTF. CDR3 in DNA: TGCGCCAGCAGCCAATGGACAGTTTTAGCTGGGGCCAACGTCCTGACTTTC.

The CDR3 DNA reads as TGCGCCAGCAGCCCATCAGACAGCTCTGGGGCCAACGTCCTGACTTTC. Its protein is CASSPSDSSGANVLTF. The chain uses TRBV4-3 and TRBJ2-6; tentatively, D is TRBD1 (5 bases). V lost 4 bases, J lost 0 bases, and 10 bases lay in between. The CDR3 extends over 16 amino acids. The germline V gene encodes CDR1 LGHNA and CDR2 YSLEER.

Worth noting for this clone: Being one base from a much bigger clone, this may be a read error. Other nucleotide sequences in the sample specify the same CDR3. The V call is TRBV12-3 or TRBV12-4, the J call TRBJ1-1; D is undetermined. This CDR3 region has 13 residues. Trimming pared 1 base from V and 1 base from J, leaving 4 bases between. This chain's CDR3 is CASSLGQNTEAFF. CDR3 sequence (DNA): TGTGCCAGCAGTTTAGGCCAGAACACTGAAGCTTTCTTT.

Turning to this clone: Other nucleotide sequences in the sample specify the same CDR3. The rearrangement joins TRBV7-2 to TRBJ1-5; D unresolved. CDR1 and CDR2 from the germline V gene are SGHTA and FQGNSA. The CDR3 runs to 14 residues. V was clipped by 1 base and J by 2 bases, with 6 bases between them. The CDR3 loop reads CASSLGMGNQPQHF. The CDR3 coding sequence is TGTGCCAGCAGCTTAGGTATGGGCAATCAGCCCCAGCATTTT.